This section outlines one T cell receptor beta chain sequence together with its context. Its specificity is not known. This record comes from a study of cytomegalovirus exposure and HLA in healthy donors. General study findings and limits: Most TCR sequences were uncommon, yet certain public TCRs appeared in many donors. It is likely that the observed cluster of highly shared sequence variants was a sequencing artifact. A list of 150 to 200 TCR beta chains associated with cytomegalovirus was given.

Per germline, CDR1 KGHSH and CDR2 LQKENI. J gave up 0 bases and V 5 bases, and 3 bases lay outside the gene matches. CDR3 length: 14 amino acids. PCR employed 60 Vbeta and 13 Jbeta primers. Data came from immunoSEQ multiplex PCR; TCRdb stores just in-frame clones and leaves some out. Seen here are 200,000 to 250,000 clones, more than 60% observed once, and the top ten hold about 1.5%. Donors counted as nominally healthy when sampled, yet unrecorded immune exposures were likely. The sample was PBMCs. This sequence joins TRBV18 and TRBJ1-1; 7 bases are shared with TRBD1. The receptor was isolated from a man aged 45-65 years in good health and CMV-seronegative. The CDR3 loop is CASSEQGLNTEAFF. DNA of the CDR3: TGTGCCAGCTCAGAACAGGGGTTGAACACTGAAGCTTTCTTT.